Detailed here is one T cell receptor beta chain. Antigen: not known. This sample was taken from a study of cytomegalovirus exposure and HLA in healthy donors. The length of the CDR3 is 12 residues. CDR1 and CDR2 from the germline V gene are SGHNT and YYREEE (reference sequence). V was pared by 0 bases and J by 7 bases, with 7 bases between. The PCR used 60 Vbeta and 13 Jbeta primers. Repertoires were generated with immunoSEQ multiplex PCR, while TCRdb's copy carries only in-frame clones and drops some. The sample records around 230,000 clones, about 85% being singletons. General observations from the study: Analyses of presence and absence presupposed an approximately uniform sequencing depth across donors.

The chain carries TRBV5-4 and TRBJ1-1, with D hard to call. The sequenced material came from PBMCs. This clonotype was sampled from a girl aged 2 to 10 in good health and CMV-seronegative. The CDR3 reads CASSLGPVEAFF. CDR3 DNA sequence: TGTGCCAGCAGCTTGGGGCCAGTTGAAGCTTTCTTT.